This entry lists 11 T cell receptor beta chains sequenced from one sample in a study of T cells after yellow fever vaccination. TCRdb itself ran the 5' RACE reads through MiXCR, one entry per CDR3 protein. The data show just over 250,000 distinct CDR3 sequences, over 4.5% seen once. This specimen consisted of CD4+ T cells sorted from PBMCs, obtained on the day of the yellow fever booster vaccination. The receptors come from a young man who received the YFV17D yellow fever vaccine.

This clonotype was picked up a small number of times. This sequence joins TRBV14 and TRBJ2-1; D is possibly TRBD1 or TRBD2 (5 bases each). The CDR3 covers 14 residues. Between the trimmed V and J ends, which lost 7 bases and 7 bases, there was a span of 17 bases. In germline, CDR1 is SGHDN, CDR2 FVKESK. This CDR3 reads CASKVSGTRNEQFF. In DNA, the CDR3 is TGTGCCAGCAAAGTGTCCGGGACGAGGAATGAGCAGTTCTTC.

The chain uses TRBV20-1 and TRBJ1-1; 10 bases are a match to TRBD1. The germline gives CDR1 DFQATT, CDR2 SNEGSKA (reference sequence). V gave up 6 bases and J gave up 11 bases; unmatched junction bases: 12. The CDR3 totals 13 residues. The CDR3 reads CSAASDRGRFAFF. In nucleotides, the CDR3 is TGCAGTGCAGCGTCAGACAGGGGGCGGTTTGCTTTCTTT.

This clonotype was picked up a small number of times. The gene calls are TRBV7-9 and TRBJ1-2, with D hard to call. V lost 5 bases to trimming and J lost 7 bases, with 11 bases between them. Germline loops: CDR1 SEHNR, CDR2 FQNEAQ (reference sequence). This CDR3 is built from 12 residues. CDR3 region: CASSPRTGGYTF. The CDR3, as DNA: TGTGCCAGCAGCCCCCGGACGGGTGGCTACACCTTC.

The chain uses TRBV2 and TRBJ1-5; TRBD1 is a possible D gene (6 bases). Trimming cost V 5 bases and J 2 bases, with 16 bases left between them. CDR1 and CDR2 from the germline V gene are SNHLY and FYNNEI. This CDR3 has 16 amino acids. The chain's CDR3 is CASSIRDRTGNQPQHF. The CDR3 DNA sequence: TGTGCCAGCAGTATACGCGACAGGACCGGCAATCAGCCCCAGCATTTT.

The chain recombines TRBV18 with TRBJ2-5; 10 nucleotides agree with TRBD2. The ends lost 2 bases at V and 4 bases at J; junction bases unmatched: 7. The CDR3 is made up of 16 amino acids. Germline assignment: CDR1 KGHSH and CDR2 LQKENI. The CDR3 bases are TGTGCCAGCTCACCAATCGGGACTAGCGACGGAGAGACCCAGTACTTC. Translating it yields CASSPIGTSDGETQYF.

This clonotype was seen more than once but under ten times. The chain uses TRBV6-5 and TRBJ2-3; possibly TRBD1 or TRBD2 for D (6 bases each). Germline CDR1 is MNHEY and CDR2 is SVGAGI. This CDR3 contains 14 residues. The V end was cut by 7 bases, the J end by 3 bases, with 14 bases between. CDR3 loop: CASTSGGGTDTQYF. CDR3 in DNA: TGTGCCAGCACCTCCGGAGGGGGAACAGATACGCAGTATTTT.

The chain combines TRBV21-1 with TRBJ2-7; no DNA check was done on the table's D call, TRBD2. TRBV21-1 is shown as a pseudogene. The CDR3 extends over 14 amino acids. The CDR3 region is CASSKGPLLSEQYF. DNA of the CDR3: TGTGCCAGCAGCAAAGGCCCTCTCCTTTCCGAGCAGTACTTC.

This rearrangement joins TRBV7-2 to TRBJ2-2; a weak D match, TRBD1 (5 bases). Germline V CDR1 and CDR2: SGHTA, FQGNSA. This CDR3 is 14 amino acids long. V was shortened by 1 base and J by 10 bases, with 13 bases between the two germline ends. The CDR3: CASSLDQGWEELFF. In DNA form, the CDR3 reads TGTGCCAGCAGCTTAGACCAGGGTTGGGAGGAGCTGTTTTTT.

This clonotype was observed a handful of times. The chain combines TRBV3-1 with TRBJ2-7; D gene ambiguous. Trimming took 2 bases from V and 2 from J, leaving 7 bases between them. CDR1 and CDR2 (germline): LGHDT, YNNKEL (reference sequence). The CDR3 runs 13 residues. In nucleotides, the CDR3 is TGTGCCAGCAGCCAATACGGAACCTACGAGCAGTACTTC. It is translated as CASSQYGTYEQYF.

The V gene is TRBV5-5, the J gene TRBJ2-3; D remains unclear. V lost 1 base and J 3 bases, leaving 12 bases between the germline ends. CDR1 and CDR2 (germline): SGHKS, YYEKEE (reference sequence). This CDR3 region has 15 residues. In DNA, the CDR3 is TGTGCCAGCAGCTTGTTTAGGGATCGGACAGATACGCAGTATTTT. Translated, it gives CASSLFRDRTDTQYF.

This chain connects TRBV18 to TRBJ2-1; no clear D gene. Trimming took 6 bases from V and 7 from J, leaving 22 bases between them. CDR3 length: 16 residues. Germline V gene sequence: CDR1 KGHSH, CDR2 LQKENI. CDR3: CASSLYRASYSNEQFF. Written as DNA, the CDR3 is TGTGCCAGCTCGCTATACCGGGCCTCGTACAGTAATGAGCAGTTCTTC.